The 3 T cell receptor beta chains presented below share a single source sample, sequenced in a study of shared clonotypes between healthy human individuals. Naive CD8 cells, CD45RO-negative and positively selected for CCR7, excluded terminally differentiated effector memory CD45RA+ cells. Repertoires were generated with immunoSEQ multiplex PCR, while TCRdb's copy carries only in-frame clones and drops some. The data show around 1.9 million clones, about 93% seen once. Sequences were obtained from naive CD8+ T cells from PBMCs. The receptors were gathered from a man younger than 35 in good health. Some clones in this sample may be carry-over from other donors' samples.

J is TRBJ2-3 and V is TRBV7-3, with a weak D call TRBD2 (5 bases). V was shortened by 8 bases and J by 6 bases, with 15 bases between the two germline ends. Germline V CDR1 and CDR2: SGHTA, FQGTGA. This CDR3 is built from 13 residues. CDR3 nucleotides: TGTGCCAGCTCCCTAGACTATAGGGATACGCAGTATTTT. Its translation: CASSLDYRDTQYF.

The chain has TRBV7-2 and TRBJ2-5; D perhaps matches TRBD1 (5 bases). Trimming cost V 3 bases and J 3 bases, with 14 bases left between them. This CDR3 region has 15 residues. CDR1 SGHTA and CDR2 FQGNSA come from the germline V gene. Written as DNA, the CDR3 is TGTGCCAGCAGCTTCCTCAGGGTACCCGAAGAGACCCAGTACTTC. It yields the protein CASSFLRVPEETQYF.

The CDR3 sequence: CASSPWDSYEQYF. The CDR3 nucleotides are TGTGCCAGCAGCCCGTGGGACTCCTACGAGCAGTACTTC. V and J are TRBV7-9 and TRBJ2-7, with D unclear. This CDR3 contains 13 residues. The germline gives CDR1 SEHNR, CDR2 FQNEAQ (reference sequence). V lost 5 bases to trimming and J lost 0 bases, with 8 bases between them.